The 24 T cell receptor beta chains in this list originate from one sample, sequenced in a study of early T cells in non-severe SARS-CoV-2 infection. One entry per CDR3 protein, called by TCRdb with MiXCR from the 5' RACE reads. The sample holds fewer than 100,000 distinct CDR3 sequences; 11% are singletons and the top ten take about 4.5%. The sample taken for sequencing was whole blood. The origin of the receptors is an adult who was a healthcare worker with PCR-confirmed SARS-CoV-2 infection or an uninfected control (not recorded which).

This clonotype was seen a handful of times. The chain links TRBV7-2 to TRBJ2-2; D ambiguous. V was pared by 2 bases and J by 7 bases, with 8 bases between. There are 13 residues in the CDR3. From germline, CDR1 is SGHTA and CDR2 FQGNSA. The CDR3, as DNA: TGTGCCAGCAGCTTATTGGGTCACGGGGAGCTGTTTTTT. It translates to CASSLLGHGELFF.

CDR3 region: CASSGKILTPGQKGSNQPQHF. The CDR3 DNA follows: TGTGCCAGCAGCGGAAAGATCCTAACTCCGGGGCAAAAAGGTAGCAATCAGCCCCAGCATTTT. This rearrangement joins TRBV21-1 to TRBJ1-5; the D call in the table, TRBD1, was not verified against the DNA. TRBV21-1 is an annotated pseudogene. The CDR3 extends over 21 amino acids.

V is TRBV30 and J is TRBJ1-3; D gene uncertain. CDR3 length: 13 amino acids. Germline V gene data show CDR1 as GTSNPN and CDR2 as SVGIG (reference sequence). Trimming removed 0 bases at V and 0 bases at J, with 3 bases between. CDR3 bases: TGTGCCTGGAGTGTTTCCTCTGGAAACACCATATATTTT. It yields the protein CAWSVSSGNTIYF.

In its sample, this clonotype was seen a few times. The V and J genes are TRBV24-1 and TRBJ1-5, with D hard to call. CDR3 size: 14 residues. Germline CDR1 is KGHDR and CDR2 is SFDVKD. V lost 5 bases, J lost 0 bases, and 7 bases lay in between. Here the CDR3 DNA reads TGTGCCACCAGTGGGGGTGGTAGCAATCAGCCCCAGCATTTT. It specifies CATSGGGSNQPQHF.

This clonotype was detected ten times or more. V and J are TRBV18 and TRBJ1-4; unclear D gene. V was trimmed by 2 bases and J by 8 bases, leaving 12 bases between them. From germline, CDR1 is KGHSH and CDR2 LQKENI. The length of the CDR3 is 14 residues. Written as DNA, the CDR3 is TGTGCCAGCTCACCATGGCAGGAAGGGGAAAAACTGTTTTTT. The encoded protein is CASSPWQEGEKLFF. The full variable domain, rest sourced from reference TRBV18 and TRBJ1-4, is NAGVMQNPRHLVRRRGQEARLRCSPMKGHSHVYWYRQLPEEGLKFMVYLQKENIIDESGMPKERFSAEFPKEGPSILRIQQVVRGDSAAYFCASSPWQEGEKLFFGSGTQLSVL.

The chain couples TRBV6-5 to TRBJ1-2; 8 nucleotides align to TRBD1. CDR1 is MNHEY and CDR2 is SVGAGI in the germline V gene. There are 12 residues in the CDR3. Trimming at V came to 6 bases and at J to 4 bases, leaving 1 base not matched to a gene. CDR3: CASRGTGYGYTF. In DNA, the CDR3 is TGTGCCAGCAGAGGGACAGGCTATGGCTACACCTTC.

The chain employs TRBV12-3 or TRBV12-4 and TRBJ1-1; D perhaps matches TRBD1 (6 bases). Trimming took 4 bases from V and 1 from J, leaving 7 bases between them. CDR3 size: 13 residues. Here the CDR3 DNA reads TGTGCCAGCAGTTGGGGGGCGAACACTGAAGCTTTCTTT. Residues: CASSWGANTEAFF.

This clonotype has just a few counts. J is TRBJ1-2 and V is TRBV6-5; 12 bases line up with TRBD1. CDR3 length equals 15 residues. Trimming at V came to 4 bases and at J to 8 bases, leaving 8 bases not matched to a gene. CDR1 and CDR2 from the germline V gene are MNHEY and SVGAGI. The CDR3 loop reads CASSSPGQGAVGYTF. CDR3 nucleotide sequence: TGTGCCAGCAGTTCCCCGGGACAGGGGGCCGTAGGCTACACCTTC.

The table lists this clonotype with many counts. CDR3 sequence: CASSSTGGAYEQYF. For the CDR3, the DNA is TGTGCCAGCAGCTCCACAGGGGGCGCCTACGAGCAGTACTTC. This rearrangement joins TRBV5-5 to TRBJ2-7, with 9 bases that match TRBD1. This CDR3 has 14 amino acids. With 3 bases clipped from V and 2 bases from J, the junction kept 3 bases outside the gene matches. Germline values: CDR1 SGHKS, CDR2 YYEKEE (reference sequence).

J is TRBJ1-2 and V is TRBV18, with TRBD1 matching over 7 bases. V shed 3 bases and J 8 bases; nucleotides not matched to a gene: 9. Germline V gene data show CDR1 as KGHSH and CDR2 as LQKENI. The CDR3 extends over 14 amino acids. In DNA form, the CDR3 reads TGTGCCAGCTCACCTACCCGGGACAGCGAGGGCTACACCTTC. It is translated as CASSPTRDSEGYTF. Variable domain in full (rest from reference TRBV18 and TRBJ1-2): NAGVMQNPRHLVRRRGQEARLRCSPMKGHSHVYWYRQLPEEGLKFMVYLQKENIIDESGMPKERFSAEFPKEGPSILRIQQVVRGDSAAYFCASSPTRDSEGYTFGSGTRLTVV.

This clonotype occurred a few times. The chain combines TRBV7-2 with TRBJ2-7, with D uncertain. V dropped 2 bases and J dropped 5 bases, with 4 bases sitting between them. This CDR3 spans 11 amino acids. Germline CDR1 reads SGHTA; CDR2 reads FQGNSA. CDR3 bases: TGTGCCAGCAGCTTAAGTCACGAGCAGTACTTC. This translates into CASSLSHEQYF.

Here the CDR3 DNA reads TGTGCCTGGGACACAGGGGCCCAGTACAATGAGCAGTTCTTC. Encoded protein: CAWDTGAQYNEQFF. The chain combines TRBV30 with TRBJ2-1; 7 bases line up with TRBD1. The CDR3 extends over 14 amino acids. J was trimmed by 4 bases and V by 5 bases; bases with no gene match: 8. The germline gives CDR1 GTSNPN, CDR2 SVGIG (reference sequence).

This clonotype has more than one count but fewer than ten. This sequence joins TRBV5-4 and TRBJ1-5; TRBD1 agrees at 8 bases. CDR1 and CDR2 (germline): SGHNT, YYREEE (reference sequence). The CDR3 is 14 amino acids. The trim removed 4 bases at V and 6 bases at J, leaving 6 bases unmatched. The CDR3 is CASSAGQGVQPQHF. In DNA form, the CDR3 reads TGTGCCAGCAGCGCCGGACAGGGAGTTCAGCCCCAGCATTTT. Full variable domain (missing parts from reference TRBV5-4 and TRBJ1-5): ETGVTQSPTHLIKTRGQQVTLRCSSQSGHNTVSWYQQALGQGPQFIFQYYREEENGRGNFPPRFSGLQFPNYSSELNVNALELDDSALYLCASSAGQGVQPQHFGDGTRLSIL.

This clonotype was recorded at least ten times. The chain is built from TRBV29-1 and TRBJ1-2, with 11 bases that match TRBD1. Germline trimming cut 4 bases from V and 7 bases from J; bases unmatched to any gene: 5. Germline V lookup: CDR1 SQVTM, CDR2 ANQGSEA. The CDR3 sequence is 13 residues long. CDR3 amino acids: CSVVRTGGIGYTF. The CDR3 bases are TGCAGCGTTGTTAGGACAGGGGGCATTGGCTACACCTTC. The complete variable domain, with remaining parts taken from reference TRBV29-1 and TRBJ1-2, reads SAVISQKPSRDICQRGTSLTIQCQVDSQVTMMFWYRQQPGQSLTLIATANQGSEATYESGFVIDKFPISRPNLTFSTLTVSNMSPEDSSIYLCSVVRTGGIGYTFGSGTRLTVV.

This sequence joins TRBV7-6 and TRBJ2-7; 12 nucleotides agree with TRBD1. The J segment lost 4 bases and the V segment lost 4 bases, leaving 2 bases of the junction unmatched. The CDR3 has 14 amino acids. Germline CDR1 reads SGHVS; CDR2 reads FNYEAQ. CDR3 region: CASSWGQGAYEQYF. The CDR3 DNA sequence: TGTGCCAGCAGCTGGGGACAGGGGGCTTACGAGCAGTACTTC.

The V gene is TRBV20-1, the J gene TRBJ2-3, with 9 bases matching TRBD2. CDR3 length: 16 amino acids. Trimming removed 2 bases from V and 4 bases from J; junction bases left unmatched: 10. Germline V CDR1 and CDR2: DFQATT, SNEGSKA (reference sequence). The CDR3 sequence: CSARSPIAGDADTQYF. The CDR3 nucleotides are TGCAGTGCTAGATCCCCCATAGCGGGGGACGCAGATACGCAGTATTTT.

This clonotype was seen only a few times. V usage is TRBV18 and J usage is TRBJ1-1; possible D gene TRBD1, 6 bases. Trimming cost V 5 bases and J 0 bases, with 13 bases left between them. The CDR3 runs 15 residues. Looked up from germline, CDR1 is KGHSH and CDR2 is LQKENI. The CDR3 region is CASSRPRTVNTEAFF. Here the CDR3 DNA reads TGTGCCAGCTCAAGACCCCGGACAGTGAACACTGAAGCTTTCTTT.

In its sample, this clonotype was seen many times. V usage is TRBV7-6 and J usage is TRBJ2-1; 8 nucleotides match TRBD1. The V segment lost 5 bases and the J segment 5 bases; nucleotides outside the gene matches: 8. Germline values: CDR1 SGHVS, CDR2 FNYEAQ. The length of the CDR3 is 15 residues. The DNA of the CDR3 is TGTGCCAGCAGCCTTCGGACAGGGTATCACAATGAGCAGTTCTTC. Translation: CASSLRTGYHNEQFF.

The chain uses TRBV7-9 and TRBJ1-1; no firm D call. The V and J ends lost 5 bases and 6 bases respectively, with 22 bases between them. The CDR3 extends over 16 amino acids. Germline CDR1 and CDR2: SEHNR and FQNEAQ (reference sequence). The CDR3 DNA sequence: TGTGCCAGCAGCCCGTCAGAGGGCGCGGCTTACGCTGAAGCTTTCTTT. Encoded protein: CASSPSEGAAYAEAFF.

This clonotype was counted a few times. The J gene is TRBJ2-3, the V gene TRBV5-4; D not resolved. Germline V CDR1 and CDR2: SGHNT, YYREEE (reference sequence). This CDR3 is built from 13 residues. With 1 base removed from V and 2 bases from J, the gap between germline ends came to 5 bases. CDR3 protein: CASSLRHTDTQYF. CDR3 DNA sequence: TGTGCCAGCAGCTTGCGACACACAGATACGCAGTATTTT. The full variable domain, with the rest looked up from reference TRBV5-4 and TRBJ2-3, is ETGVTQSPTHLIKTRGQQVTLRCSSQSGHNTVSWYQQALGQGPQFIFQYYREEENGRGNFPPRFSGLQFPNYSSELNVNALELDDSALYLCASSLRHTDTQYFGPGTRLTVL.

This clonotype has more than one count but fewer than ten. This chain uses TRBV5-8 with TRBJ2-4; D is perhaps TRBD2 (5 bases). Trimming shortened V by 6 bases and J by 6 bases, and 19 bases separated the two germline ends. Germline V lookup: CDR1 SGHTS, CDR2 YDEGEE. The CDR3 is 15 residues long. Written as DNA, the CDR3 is TGTGCCAGCACGGCAGGACTGCCTGCCGGAAACATTCAGTACTTC. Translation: CASTAGLPAGNIQYF.

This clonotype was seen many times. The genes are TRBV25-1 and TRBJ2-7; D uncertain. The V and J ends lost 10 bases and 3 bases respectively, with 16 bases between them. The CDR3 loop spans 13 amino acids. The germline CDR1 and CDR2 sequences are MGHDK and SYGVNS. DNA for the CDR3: TGTGCCACGTCGCCGGTCGGCGGCTACGAGCAGTACTTC. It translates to CATSPVGGYEQYF.

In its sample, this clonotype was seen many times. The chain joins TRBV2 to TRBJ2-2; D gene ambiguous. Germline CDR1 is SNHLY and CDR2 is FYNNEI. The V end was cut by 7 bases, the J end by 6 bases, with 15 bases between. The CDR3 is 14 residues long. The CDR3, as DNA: TGTGCCAGCACCACCGGTGCAGTGCCCGGGGAGCTGTTTTTT. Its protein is CASTTGAVPGELFF.

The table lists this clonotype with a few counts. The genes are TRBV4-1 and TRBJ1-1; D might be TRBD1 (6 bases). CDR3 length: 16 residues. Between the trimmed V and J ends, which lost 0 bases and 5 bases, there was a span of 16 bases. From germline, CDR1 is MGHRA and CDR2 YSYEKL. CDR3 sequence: CASSQDLAGVGTEAFF. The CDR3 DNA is TGCGCCAGCAGCCAAGATCTGGCAGGGGTGGGGACTGAAGCTTTCTTT.